The next 16 T cell receptor beta chains were all read from a single sample in a study of blood T cell repertoires in COVID-19. Only in-frame clones appear in the TCRdb table, and some are missing; sequencing was by immunoSEQ multiplex PCR. Here the sample spans 300,000 to 350,000 clones, approximately 91% being singletons. The sequencing sample was made of PBMCs or T cells enriched from blood (not recorded which). The receptors originated from a woman younger than 45 who had been exposed to COVID-19.

The genes are TRBV2 and TRBJ1-2; D is uncertain. The germline gives CDR1 SNHLY, CDR2 FYNNEI. This CDR3 is 12 amino acids long. V lost 4 bases, J lost 7 bases, and 10 bases lay in between. CDR3 region: CASSGSSIGYTF. The CDR3 DNA reads as TGTGCCAGCAGTGGGTCGTCTATTGGCTACACCTTC.

This clone was picked up a small number of times. The chain employs TRBV7-2 and TRBJ2-2, with TRBD2 identical over 7 bases. The germline gives CDR1 SGHTA, CDR2 FQGNSA. This CDR3 is built from 15 residues. The trim removed 5 bases at V and 5 bases at J, leaving 8 bases unmatched. The CDR3 DNA reads TGTGCCAGCAGCCCGGGGACTATCAGGACCGGGGAGCTGTTTTTT. Residues: CASSPGTIRTGELFF.

The V gene is TRBV2, the J gene TRBJ1-5, with D tentatively TRBD1 (6 bases). The CDR3 sequence is 14 residues long. V gave up 6 bases and J gave up 7 bases, with 16 bases separating them. Germline loops: CDR1 SNHLY, CDR2 FYNNEI. The DNA for the CDR3 is TGTGCCAGCAGGCCCGACAGGTTCAACCAGCCCCAGCATTTT. Encoded protein: CASRPDRFNQPQHF.

This sequence joins TRBV14 and TRBJ2-4; D might be TRBD2 (5 bases). CDR1 and CDR2 (germline): SGHDN, FVKESK. Trimming took 0 bases from V and 9 from J, leaving 15 bases between them. The CDR3 is made up of 15 amino acids. The DNA of the CDR3 is TGTGCCAGCAGCCAAGATCCGTCGGCTAGCAGCATTCAGTACTTC. Translation gives CASSQDPSASSIQYF.

This sequence joins TRBV11-3 and TRBJ2-3; D is possibly TRBD2 (6 bases). Trimming took off 3 bases at V and 3 bases at J, with 10 bases between the two ends. The length of the CDR3 is 14 residues. Germline V gives CDR1 SGHNT, CDR2 YENEEA. CDR3 amino acids: CASSLGGGTDTQYF. In nucleotides, the CDR3 is TGTGCCAGCAGCTTGGGAGGTGGAACAGATACGCAGTATTTT.

This clone was seen more than once but under ten times. This sample also contains other DNA sequences that code for the same CDR3. The chain is built from TRBV6-5 and TRBJ2-5; TRBD1 aligns across 7 bases. Germline V gene lookup returns CDR1 MNHEY and CDR2 SVGAGI. V dropped 0 bases and J dropped 4; count of bases not matched to a gene: 5. The CDR3 spans 15 residues. CDR3 nucleotide sequence: TGTGCCAGCAGTTACTCGGGACAGAAGGGAGAGACCCAGTACTTC. It is translated as CASSYSGQKGETQYF.

The V call is TRBV6-6, the J call TRBJ1-6, with no clear D. The V and J ends lost 5 bases and 9 bases respectively, with 11 bases between them. Germline CDR1 MNHNY, CDR2 SVGAGI (reference sequence). The CDR3 consists of 13 residues. The CDR3 spells CASSATRGSPLHF. Here the CDR3 DNA reads TGTGCCAGCAGTGCCACGCGGGGTTCACCCCTCCACTTT.

The rearrangement joins TRBV4-3 to TRBJ2-3; D is ambiguous. Germline CDR1 and CDR2: LGHNA and YSLEER. The CDR3 spans 16 residues. Deletions cut 0 bases from V and 1 base from J, with 11 bases between. The CDR3 nucleotides are TGCGCCAGCAGCCAAGATCTACCCTCTCGCACAGATACGCAGTATTTT. This codes for CASSQDLPSRTDTQYF.

The chain's CDR3 is CASSQGTGVRSAQYF. The CDR3 DNA sequence: TGTGCCAGCAGCCAAGGGACAGGGGTTCGGTCGGCCCAGTACTTC. The J gene is TRBJ2-5, the V gene TRBV3-1 (or the pseudogene TRBV3-2); 9 positions match TRBD1. This CDR3 region has 15 residues. The V and J ends lost 1 base and 9 bases, in that order; junction bases with no gene match: 9. CDR1 is LGHDT and CDR2 is YNNKEL in the germline V gene (reference sequence).

V and J are TRBV3-1 (or the pseudogene TRBV3-2) and TRBJ2-7, with 15 bases identical to TRBD2. CDR3 length: 20 amino acids. V lost 1 base and J lost 0; bases outside the gene matches: 10. Germline V lookup: CDR1 LGHDT, CDR2 YNNKEL (reference sequence). This CDR3 is CASSQVESGLAGGPSYEQYF. DNA of the CDR3: TGTGCCAGCAGCCAAGTAGAATCGGGACTAGCGGGGGGCCCCTCCTACGAGCAGTACTTC.

DNA of the CDR3: TGTGCCACCAGCAGGGGGGGTAGGACAGATACGCAGTATTTT. Amino acid sequence: CATSRGGRTDTQYF. The chain employs TRBV15 and TRBJ2-3; perhaps TRBD2 as D (6 bases). Trimming shortened V by 3 bases and J by 3 bases, and 10 bases separated the two germline ends. Germline V lookup: CDR1 LNHNV, CDR2 YYDKDF (reference sequence). The CDR3 is made up of 14 amino acids.

Worth noting for this clone: Other DNA sequences from this sample encode an identical CDR3 as well. V gene TRBV7-9 combines with J gene TRBJ1-2, with 11 bases fitting TRBD1. V was pared by 3 bases and J by 5 bases, with 2 bases of the junction left unmatched. The CDR3 runs 14 residues. Germline V gene lookup returns CDR1 SEHNR and CDR2 FQNEAQ (reference sequence). The CDR3 loop is CASSLGQGGYGYTF. The CDR3 DNA follows: TGTGCCAGCAGCTTGGGACAGGGGGGTTATGGCTACACCTTC.

CDR3 DNA sequence: TGTGCCAGCAGCTTGGGGTGGGGGCGAGGCTCACCCCTCCACTTT. Translation gives CASSLGWGRGSPLHF. The J gene is TRBJ1-6, the V gene TRBV5-4; a weak D match, TRBD1 (6 bases). Per the germline V gene, CDR1 is SGHNT and CDR2 is YYREEE (reference sequence). The CDR3 is 15 amino acids. Trimming pared 0 bases from V and 10 bases from J, leaving 14 bases between.

V usage is TRBV6-5 and J usage is TRBJ1-6, with D unresolved. Germline V lookup: CDR1 MNHEY, CDR2 SVGAGI. The CDR3 is 15 amino acids. Trimming cost V 4 bases and J 13 bases, with 20 bases left between them. The CDR3 sequence: CASSSGAYSVFPLHF. The DNA for the CDR3 is TGTGCCAGCAGTTCCGGAGCTTATTCAGTTTTTCCCCTCCACTTT.

V is TRBV29-1 and J is TRBJ2-3; 11 bases are shared with TRBD2. Germline CDR1 is SQVTM and CDR2 is ANQGSEA. Losses at the gene ends were 7 bases for V and 3 bases for J; bases not matched to a gene: 6. This CDR3 is built from 14 residues. The CDR3 DNA reads as TGCAGCGGGGATACTAGCGGGGGAACAGATACGCAGTATTTT. Translating gives CSGDTSGGTDTQYF.

The rearrangement uses TRBV2 and TRBJ1-5, with TRBD1 matching 9 bases. There are 16 residues in the CDR3. Germline CDR1 reads SNHLY; CDR2 reads FYNNEI. The V and J ends lost 7 bases and 6 bases, in that order; junction bases with no gene match: 13. This CDR3 reads CASMVGGQGSGQPQHF. The CDR3 coding sequence is TGTGCCAGCATGGTTGGGGGACAGGGTTCCGGTCAGCCCCAGCATTTT.